The 11 T cell receptor beta chains in this list originate from one sample, sequenced in a study of CD8 T cells in ankylosing spondylitis (dated by TCRdb to about 2017). Receptor libraries were prepared by 5' RACE. This sample was sequenced with an Illumina HiSeq 2500. The public reads were run again by TCRdb, first through fastp at Q25 and then through MiXCR, and only productive beta chains were kept. Every CDR3 protein is listed once, alongside the most common genes and DNA of its rows. The sample table lists more than 150,000 distinct CDR3 sequences, roughly 18% of them with a count of one. Of the sample, around 4.5% is held by the ten largest clones. The sequenced material came from blood, either unsorted or a sorted T cell fraction (not recorded which). All receptors derive from a male donor aged 10-30 years with ankylosing spondylitis or in good health (not recorded which). Donor details come from another sample of the same person, matched by shared clones.

A few counts support this clonotype. This chain links TRBV6-6 with TRBJ2-2; 11 positions agree with TRBD1. V gave up 4 bases and J gave up 5 bases; unmatched junction bases: 3. Germline CDR1 MNHNY, CDR2 SVGAGI (reference sequence). This CDR3 is 15 amino acids long. The CDR3 bases are TGTGCCAGCAGTTGGACAGGGGGCGCGACCGGGGAGCTGTTTTTT. This encodes CASSWTGGATGELFF.

This clonotype was observed many times. The gene calls are TRBV6-1 and TRBJ1-1, with TRBD1 as a possible D gene (6 bases). V lost 2 bases, J lost 5 bases, and 12 bases lay in between. Germline CDR1 and CDR2: MNHNS and SASEGT. The CDR3 totals 14 residues. In DNA, the CDR3 is TGTGCCAGCAGTGAAAGGCAGGGGATGACTGAAGCTTTCTTT. Translation gives CASSERQGMTEAFF.

This clonotype was counted many times. The chain recombines TRBV5-1 with TRBJ1-1, with D perhaps matching TRBD1 (6 bases). CDR3 length: 13 residues. Germline V gene lookup returns CDR1 SGHRS and CDR2 YFSETQ. V lost 2 bases and J 7 bases, leaving 12 bases between the germline ends. CDR3 residues: CASSLAGAFEAFF. DNA for the CDR3: TGCGCCAGCAGCTTAGCAGGGGCTTTTGAAGCTTTCTTT.

This clonotype was observed at least ten times. The chain is built from TRBV18 and TRBJ2-4, with D maybe TRBD2 (6 bases). The CDR3 loop spans 13 amino acids. From germline, CDR1 is KGHSH and CDR2 LQKENI. Trimming pared 6 bases from V and 8 bases from J, leaving 14 bases between. As DNA, the CDR3 is TGTGCCAGCTCTCCCATGGCGGGGCACATTCAGTACTTC. Encoded protein: CASSPMAGHIQYF.

The chain employs TRBV29-1 and TRBJ2-1; possibly TRBD2 for D (5 bases). Deletions cut 2 bases from V and 0 bases from J, with 11 bases between. The CDR3 extends over 15 amino acids. Germline-derived CDR1 and CDR2 are SQVTM and ANQGSEA. CDR3 nucleotides: TGCAGCGTTGAACGGGGTATTAGCTCCTACAATGAGCAGTTCTTC. This codes for CSVERGISSYNEQFF.

This clonotype was picked up many times. The V and J genes are TRBV28 and TRBJ2-7, with TRBD1 matching over 9 bases. The V gene's germline CDR1 is MDHEN and CDR2 SYDVKM. With V trimmed by 5 bases and J by 0 bases, 8 bases remained unmatched. The CDR3 has 16 residues. Here the CDR3 DNA reads TGTGCCAGCAGTGATCCGGGACAGGGAGGCTCCTACGAGCAGTACTTC. It yields the protein CASSDPGQGGSYEQYF.

There are a few counts of this clonotype. DNA of the CDR3: TGTGCCAGCTCGCCGGACAGAGTGAATGGCTACACCTTC. Its protein product is CASSPDRVNGYTF. The V gene is TRBV18, the J gene TRBJ1-2, with a weak D call TRBD1 (6 bases). The CDR3 is 13 residues long. Looked up from germline, CDR1 is KGHSH and CDR2 is LQKENI. Trimming took off 6 bases at V and 6 bases at J, with 14 bases between the two ends.

Ten or more counts support this clonotype. The rearrangement uses TRBV11-1 and TRBJ2-2, with 8 bases identical to TRBD1. CDR1 is SGHAT and CDR2 is FQDESV in the germline V gene (reference sequence). V shed 2 bases and J 7 bases; nucleotides not matched to a gene: 6. This CDR3 has 15 amino acids. The CDR3 region is CASSLKDRGRGELFF. Here the CDR3 DNA reads TGTGCCAGCAGCTTAAAAGACAGGGGACGCGGGGAGCTGTTTTTT.

This clonotype was detected only a few times. This chain uses TRBV6-5 with TRBJ2-3; 11 positions agree with TRBD2. V lost 7 bases, J lost 2 bases, and 2 bases stayed unmatched. The germline V gene encodes CDR1 MNHEY and CDR2 SVGAGI. This CDR3 spans 14 amino acids. The CDR3 reads CASKGLAVTDTQYF. The CDR3 DNA is TGTGCCAGCAAGGGACTAGCGGTCACAGATACGCAGTATTTT.

This clonotype was recorded many times. This chain joins TRBV7-7 and TRBJ2-5; no definite D call. Germline values: CDR1 SSHAT, CDR2 FNYEAQ (reference sequence). V was pared by 2 bases and J by 4 bases, with 8 bases between. This CDR3 has 13 amino acids. The DNA of the CDR3 is TGTGCCAGCAGCTTAAGGTGGTCAGAGACCCAGTACTTC. This gives the protein CASSLRWSETQYF.

This clonotype was counted many times. The chain has TRBV12-3 or TRBV12-4 and TRBJ1-1; D not resolved. The CDR3 is made up of 13 amino acids. Deletions cut 6 bases from V and 4 bases from J, with 12 bases between. The DNA of the CDR3 is TGTGCCAGCAGCTCCACCGGGGTCACTGAAGCTTTCTTT. Amino acids: CASSSTGVTEAFF.